Sequencing of this T cell receptor (beta chain) was carried out in a study of Ad26.COV2.S vaccination and SARS-CoV-2 variants. Background on the study: The vaccine Ad26.COV2.S was put into the muscle once, or twice with 56 days between. The study, taken as a whole, reports: It was vaccine recipients, not placebo recipients, who had the higher spike-specific TCR breadth. Researchers reported similar non-spike TCR breadth in vaccine and placebo recipients.

This clone occurred a few times. Its antigen is as yet unknown. Measured with immunoSEQ multiplex PCR; TCRdb has only the in-frame clones, and not every one. The data contain hundreds of thousands of clones, approximately 92% of them seen just once; the ten biggest clones take up 12%. The treatment was: 15 to 20 received Ad26.COV2.S at low or high dose, single or two shots; 5 received placebo; per-sample allocation not given. Sampling happened 63 days after the first vaccine or placebo injection. This receptor was obtained from a person between 18 and 65 years old who received the Ad26.COV2.S COVID-19 vaccine or a placebo. The input for sequencing was peripheral blood, taken in a trial of Ad26.COV2.S vaccine versus placebo.

The CDR3 nucleotides read TGTGCCACCAGCAGGGACAGGGATTACGCTGAAGCTTTCTTT. It codes for CATSRDRDYAEAFF. The chain is built from TRBV15 and TRBJ1-1, with 8 positions matching TRBD1. Germline V gene sequence: CDR1 LNHNV, CDR2 YYDKDF (reference sequence). CDR3 size: 14 residues. The trim removed 3 bases at V and 6 bases at J, leaving 6 bases unmatched.